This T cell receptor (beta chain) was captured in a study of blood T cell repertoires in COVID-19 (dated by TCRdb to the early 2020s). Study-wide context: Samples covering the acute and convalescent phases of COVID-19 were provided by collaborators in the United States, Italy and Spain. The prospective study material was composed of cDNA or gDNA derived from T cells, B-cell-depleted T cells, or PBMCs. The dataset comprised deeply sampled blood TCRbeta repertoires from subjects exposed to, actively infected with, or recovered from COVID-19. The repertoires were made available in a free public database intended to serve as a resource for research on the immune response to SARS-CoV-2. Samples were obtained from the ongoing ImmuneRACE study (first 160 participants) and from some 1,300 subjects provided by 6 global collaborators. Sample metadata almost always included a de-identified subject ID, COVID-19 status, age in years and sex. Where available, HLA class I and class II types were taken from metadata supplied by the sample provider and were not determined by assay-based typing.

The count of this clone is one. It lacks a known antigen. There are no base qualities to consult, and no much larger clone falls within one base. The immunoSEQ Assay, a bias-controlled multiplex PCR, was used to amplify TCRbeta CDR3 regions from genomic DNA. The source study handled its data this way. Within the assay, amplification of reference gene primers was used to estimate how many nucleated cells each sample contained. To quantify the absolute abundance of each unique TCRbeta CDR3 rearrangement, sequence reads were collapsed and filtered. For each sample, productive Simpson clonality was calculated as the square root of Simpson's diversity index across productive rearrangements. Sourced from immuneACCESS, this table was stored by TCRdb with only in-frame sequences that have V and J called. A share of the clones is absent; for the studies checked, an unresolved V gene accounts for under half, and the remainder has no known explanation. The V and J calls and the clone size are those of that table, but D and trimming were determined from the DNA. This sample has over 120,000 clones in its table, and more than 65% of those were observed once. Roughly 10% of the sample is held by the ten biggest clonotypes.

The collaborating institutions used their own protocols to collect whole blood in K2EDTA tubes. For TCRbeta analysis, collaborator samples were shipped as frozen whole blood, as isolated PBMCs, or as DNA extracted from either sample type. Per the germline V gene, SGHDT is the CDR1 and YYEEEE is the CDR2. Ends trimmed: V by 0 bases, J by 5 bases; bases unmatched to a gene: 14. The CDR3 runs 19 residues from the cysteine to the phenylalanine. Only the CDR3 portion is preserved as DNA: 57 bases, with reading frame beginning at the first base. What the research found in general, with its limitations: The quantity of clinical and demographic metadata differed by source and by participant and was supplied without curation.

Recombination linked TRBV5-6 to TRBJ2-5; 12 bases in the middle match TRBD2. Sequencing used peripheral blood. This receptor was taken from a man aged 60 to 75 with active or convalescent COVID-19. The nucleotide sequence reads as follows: TGTGCCAGCAGCTTGGTTCCGCTAGCGGGGGGGCGTCGAGGGGAGACCCAGTACTTC. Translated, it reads CASSLVPLAGGRRGETQYF.